This T cell receptor beta chain was captured by sequencing in a study of T-cell memory formation after mild COVID-19. Findings and limits, study-wide: Mainly in CM and EM were contracting CD4+ clones; CD8+ were in EMRA. What remained unconfirmed was the SARS-CoV-2 specificity of second-wave clones peaking on day 37.

TCR alpha and TCR beta cDNA libraries carrying sample barcodes and UMIs were produced by 5'RACE using constant-segment primers. One entry per CDR3 protein, called by TCRdb with MiXCR from the 5' RACE reads. The table records about 430,000 distinct CDR3 sequences, more than 20% of them present only once. The ends were cut back, 3 bases at V and 8 bases at J, with 10 bases in the middle. Germline V CDR1 and CDR2: LNHDA, SQIVND (reference sequence). The CDR3 totals 12 residues. Note on this clonotype: The antigen is not known.

Sample: PBMCs or a T cell subset sorted from them (not recorded which). The rearrangement joins TRBV19 to TRBJ1-2, with a tentative D call TRBD1 (6 bases). The source of this sequence is an adult woman who had mild COVID-19 (a few samples of this study predate the infection). Cell type and time point are not known. The CDR3 DNA is TGTGCCAGTAGTATCGCAGGGGTCGGCTACACCTTC. Translated, it gives CASSIAGVGYTF.